This TCR beta chain was captured in a study of cytomegalovirus exposure and HLA in healthy donors. Notes on this clone: Its antigen is not identified.

Amplification used 60 Vbeta primers and 13 Jbeta primers. Produced via immunoSEQ multiplex PCR; TCRdb's table is partial and in-frame only. Seen here are about 160,000 clones, 77% observed once, and the top ten hold 2% to 2.5%. The CDR3 is 13 residues long. The V gene's germline CDR1 is SGHRS and CDR2 YFSETQ. Trimming removed 3 bases from V and 5 bases from J, with 11 bases in between. Study-level results: A later analysis showed TCR association rates differing by HLA locus, peaking at DRB1 and lowest at HLA-C. Presence/absence analyses took donor sequencing depth as roughly uniform. Cytomegalovirus status, reportedly, was diagnosed with high specificity and sensitivity by the classifier.

Sequenced: PBMCs. The TCR comes from a man aged 50-59 years in good health and CMV-seropositive. The V and J genes are TRBV5-1 and TRBJ2-5; weak D call: TRBD1 (5 bases). The CDR3 reads CASSSRVAETQYF. For the CDR3, the DNA is TGCGCCAGCAGCTCCAGGGTGGCCGAGACCCAGTACTTC.